Following are 30 T cell receptor beta chains from one sample sequenced in a study of PD-L1 blockade in urothelial cancer. The protocol was immunoSEQ multiplex PCR, while the TCRdb copy is restricted to in-frame clones and leaves out a portion. Altogether tens of thousands of clones are present, 75% to 90% being singletons, with the ten largest covering 5% to 6%. The sequencing here drew on PBMCs, taken around atezolizumab (anti-PD-L1) treatment. The receptors originated from a woman aged 70 to 79 with urothelial cancer.

The rearrangement joins TRBV5-5 to TRBJ2-7; 14 nucleotides line up with TRBD2. Germline CDR1 reads SGHKS; CDR2 reads YYEKEE (reference sequence). CDR3 size: 15 residues. Trimming at V came to 4 bases and at J to 9 bases, leaving 9 bases not matched to a gene. The CDR3 loop is CASSLGLAGAAGQYF. CDR3 in DNA: TGTGCCAGCAGCCTGGGACTAGCGGGAGCCGCCGGGCAGTACTTC. The full variable domain, its missing parts supplied by reference TRBV5-5 and TRBJ2-7, is DAGVTQSPTHLIKTRGQQVTLRCSPISGHKSVSWYQQVLGQGPQFIFQYYEKEERGRGNFPDRFSARQFPNYSSELNVNALLLGDSALYLCASSLGLAGAAGQYFGPGTRLTVT.

The V gene is TRBV5-6, the J gene TRBJ1-5; 9 bases match TRBD1. Germline values: CDR1 SGHDT, CDR2 YYEEEE. The V and J ends lost 0 bases and 9 bases, in that order; junction bases with no gene match: 7. CDR3 size: 15 residues. As DNA, the CDR3 is TGTGCCAGCAGCTTGGCCGGGACAGGGCGGCTGCCCCAGCATTTT. It translates to CASSLAGTGRLPQHF.

This clone was found a few times. The chain uses TRBV7-2 and TRBJ1-5; D unresolved. CDR3 length: 13 amino acids. In germline, CDR1 is SGHTA, CDR2 FQGNSA. The V end was cut by 2 bases, the J end by 6 bases, with 8 bases between. CDR3 DNA: TGTGCCAGCAGCTTAAACCGAGCTCAGCCCCAGCATTTT. Its protein is CASSLNRAQPQHF.

The rearrangement links TRBV5-1 to TRBJ1-4; D is ambiguous. The germline V gene has CDR1 SGHRS and CDR2 YFSETQ. Trimming removed 0 bases at V and 8 bases at J, with 17 bases between. This CDR3 is built from 16 residues. The CDR3 loop reads CASSLGPRRKNEKLFF. CDR3 DNA: TGCGCCAGCAGCTTGGGACCCAGGAGGAAGAACGAAAAACTGTTTTTT.

This clone was observed a handful of times. The chain employs TRBV11-2 and TRBJ2-5; D might be TRBD2 (5 bases). Germline CDR1 reads SGHAT; CDR2 reads FQNNGV. The CDR3 loop spans 14 amino acids. Trimming cost V 5 bases and J 4 bases, with 14 bases left between them. CDR3 sequence: CASSPGLAGETQYF. The CDR3 DNA sequence: TGTGCCAGCAGCCCCGGACTGGCTGGAGAGACCCAGTACTTC.

V gene TRBV27 combines with J gene TRBJ1-2; TRBD1 agrees at 7 bases. CDR3 length: 12 residues. The V gene end was trimmed by 5 bases and the J gene end by 8 bases; junction bases not matched to a gene: 5. CDR1 and CDR2 from the germline V gene are MNHEY and SMNVEV (reference sequence). The CDR3 here is CASSTGARGYTF. CDR3 nucleotides: TGTGCCAGCAGTACAGGGGCGCGGGGCTACACCTTC.

The gene calls are TRBV5-4 and TRBJ2-2; 13 nucleotides agree with TRBD2. V trimming: 4 bases; J trimming: 7 bases; junction bases outside the gene matches: 7. The CDR3 runs 16 residues. The germline V gene has CDR1 SGHNT and CDR2 YYREEE (reference sequence). CDR3 sequence reads: CASSGGTSGTGGELFF. The DNA for the CDR3 is TGTGCCAGCAGCGGCGGGACTAGCGGGACCGGCGGGGAGCTGTTTTTT.

The chain joins TRBV18 to TRBJ1-5, with TRBD1 matching over 7 bases. The V segment lost 2 bases and the J segment 6 bases; nucleotides outside the gene matches: 4. CDR1 is KGHSH, CDR2 LQKENI, per germline. CDR3 size: 14 residues. CDR3 protein: CASSPNRGAQPQHF. The CDR3 nucleotides read TGTGCCAGCTCACCAAACAGGGGCGCTCAGCCCCAGCATTTT.

The rearrangement uses TRBV2 and TRBJ2-7; TRBD2 agrees at 10 bases. Looked up from germline, CDR1 is SNHLY and CDR2 is FYNNEI. With 4 bases clipped from V and 2 bases from J, the junction kept 5 bases outside the gene matches. This CDR3 region has 15 residues. CDR3 nucleotides: TGTGCCAGCAGTGCCCCTAGCGGGGGAACCTACGAGCAGTACTTC. As protein: CASSAPSGGTYEQYF.

The genes are TRBV6-8 and TRBJ2-3; TRBD2 matches 15 bases. CDR1 is MNHGY and CDR2 is SAAAGT in the germline V gene. CDR3 size: 22 residues. The ends lost 2 bases at V and 3 bases at J; junction bases unmatched: 18. The CDR3 DNA sequence: TGTGCCAGCAGTTACCCGGCCCTCGGACCGGGACTAGCGGGGGGTGTGACAGATACGCAGTATTTT. Protein product: CASSYPALGPGLAGGVTDTQYF.

The V and J genes are TRBV5-1 and TRBJ2-7, with TRBD2 identical over 13 bases. The J segment lost 3 bases and the V segment lost 4 bases, leaving 4 bases of the junction unmatched. CDR3 length: 15 amino acids. CDR1 and CDR2 from the germline V gene are SGHRS and YFSETQ. The DNA for the CDR3 is TGCGCCAGCAGCCCCGGGACTAGCGGGATCTACGAGCAGTACTTC. Amino acid sequence: CASSPGTSGIYEQYF. Complete variable domain (other parts from reference TRBV5-1 and TRBJ2-7): KAGVTQTPRYLIKTRGQQVTLSCSPISGHRSVSWYQQTPGQGLQFLFEYFSETQRNKGNFPGRFSGRQFSNSRSEMNVSTLELGDSALYLCASSPGTSGIYEQYFGPGTRLTVT.

The chain couples TRBV2 to TRBJ1-5; D gene unclear. The CDR3 has 14 amino acids. CDR1 and CDR2 (germline): SNHLY, FYNNEI. Deletions cut 6 bases from V and 1 base from J, with 10 bases between. This CDR3 reads CASSATASNQPQHF. CDR3 sequence (DNA): TGTGCCAGCAGCGCAACAGCCAGCAATCAGCCCCAGCATTTT.

The chain joins TRBV18 to TRBJ2-1; 8 nucleotides line up with TRBD2. Unmatched junction bases numbered 8, after V lost 6 bases and J lost 4 bases. The CDR3 spans 15 residues. CDR1 and CDR2 from the germline V gene are KGHSH and LQKENI. The CDR3: CASSPTSGRYNEQFF. For the CDR3, the DNA is TGTGCCAGCTCCCCTACTAGCGGTAGGTACAATGAGCAGTTCTTC.

The chain is built from TRBV30 and TRBJ2-5, with 9 bases lining up with TRBD2. CDR1 and CDR2 from the germline V gene are GTSNPN and SVGIG (reference sequence). The J segment lost 5 bases and the V segment lost 1 base, leaving 17 bases of the junction unmatched. The CDR3 runs to 18 residues. CDR3 sequence: CAWSGASGKGEHAETQYF. In DNA form, the CDR3 reads TGTGCCTGGAGTGGGGCTAGCGGGAAGGGAGAACATGCGGAGACCCAGTACTTC.

This sequence joins TRBV19 and TRBJ1-1; 7 bases match TRBD1. CDR1 and CDR2 (germline): LNHDA, SQIVND (reference sequence). V shed 4 bases and J 5 bases; nucleotides not matched to a gene: 7. This CDR3 is 14 amino acids long. Here the CDR3 reads CASSKTGSNTEAFF. The CDR3 DNA sequence: TGTGCCAGTAGTAAGACAGGGAGTAATACTGAAGCTTTCTTT.

This sequence joins TRBV5-4 and TRBJ1-3; 12 bases match TRBD1. The V segment lost 6 bases and the J segment 2 bases; nucleotides outside the gene matches: 6. The germline V gene has CDR1 SGHNT and CDR2 YYREEE (reference sequence). CDR3 length: 16 residues. CDR3 residues: CASTDRDRGPGNTIYF. CDR3 DNA sequence: TGTGCCAGCACTGACCGGGACAGGGGGCCTGGAAACACCATATATTTT.

This chain links TRBV6-1 with TRBJ1-5, with TRBD1 as a possible D gene (5 bases). This CDR3 region has 13 residues. V lost 4 bases, J lost 5 bases, and 9 bases lay in between. Germline-derived CDR1 and CDR2 are MNHNS and SASEGT. The CDR3 sequence: CASSVEGHQPQHF. CDR3 bases: TGTGCCAGCAGTGTGGAGGGGCATCAGCCCCAGCATTTT.

V gene TRBV27 combines with J gene TRBJ2-3; 8 bases map to TRBD2. Germline V gives CDR1 MNHEY, CDR2 SMNVEV (reference sequence). This CDR3 spans 14 amino acids. V shed 6 bases and J 5 bases; nucleotides not matched to a gene: 7. CDR3 sequence reads: CASRTRGGGDTQYF. DNA for the CDR3: TGTGCCAGCAGGACACGGGGGGGCGGAGATACGCAGTATTTT.

The rearrangement uses TRBV6-6 and TRBJ2-1, with 7 bases matching TRBD2. V lost 5 bases to trimming and J lost 4 bases; unmatched junction nucleotides: 2. CDR3 length: 13 amino acids. Germline loops: CDR1 MNHNY, CDR2 SVGAGI (reference sequence). This CDR3 is CASSGLGYNEQFF. The CDR3 DNA is TGTGCCAGCAGTGGACTAGGATACAATGAGCAGTTCTTC.

Written as DNA, the CDR3 is TGTGCCAGCAGTGAAGGACAGGCTAACTATGGCTACACCTTC. This codes for CASSEGQANYGYTF. This chain connects TRBV6-1 to TRBJ1-2; tentative D call: TRBD1 (6 bases). Germline lookup yields CDR1 MNHNS and CDR2 SASEGT. The CDR3 contains 14 residues. Trimming left V 1 base short and J 0 bases short, with 6 bases between.

The chain links TRBV2 to TRBJ1-1; no clear D gene. This CDR3 spans 12 amino acids. The germline gives CDR1 SNHLY, CDR2 FYNNEI. V was clipped by 8 bases and J by 0 bases, with 7 bases between them. CDR3 DNA sequence: TGTGCCAGCCTCAGGATGAACACTGAAGCTTTCTTT. Amino acid sequence: CASLRMNTEAFF.

The chain combines TRBV19 with TRBJ2-1, with 7 bases matching TRBD2. CDR1 and CDR2 from the germline V gene are LNHDA and SQIVND (reference sequence). V trimming: 4 bases; J trimming: 0 bases; junction bases outside the gene matches: 3. This CDR3 has 15 amino acids. The CDR3 region is CASSTLAVSYNEQFF. The CDR3 DNA reads as TGTGCCAGTAGTACTCTAGCGGTCTCCTACAATGAGCAGTTCTTC.

V gene TRBV10-1 combines with J gene TRBJ2-3; 11 nucleotides line up with TRBD2. The CDR3 length is 14 residues. Germline V gene lookup returns CDR1 WNHNN and CDR2 SYGVQD (reference sequence). V trimming: 9 bases; J trimming: 0 bases; junction bases outside the gene matches: 2. The CDR3 sequence is CASSGGVSTDTQYF. The CDR3 coding sequence is TGCGCCAGTAGCGGGGGGGTTAGCACAGATACGCAGTATTTT.

The sample holds one count of this clone. The chain is built from TRBV6-1 and TRBJ2-1, with D perhaps TRBD1 (6 bases). Germline loops: CDR1 MNHNS, CDR2 SASEGT. With 2 bases removed from V and 8 bases from J, the gap between germline ends came to 16 bases. CDR3 length: 15 amino acids. The CDR3 is CASSERDTLLDEQFF. The DNA of the CDR3 is TGTGCCAGCAGTGAACGGGACACTTTGCTAGATGAGCAGTTCTTC.

This chain joins TRBV9 and TRBJ2-1; D remains ambiguous. Germline assignment: CDR1 SGDLS and CDR2 YYNGEE. The CDR3 consists of 16 residues. Deletions cut 0 bases from V and 8 bases from J, with 18 bases between. CDR3 loop: CASSVAPTKPADEQFF. In nucleotides, the CDR3 is TGTGCCAGCAGCGTAGCCCCGACCAAGCCGGCGGATGAGCAGTTCTTC.

The genes are TRBV7-8 and TRBJ2-3, with D possibly matching TRBD1 (6 bases). The germline gives CDR1 SGHVS, CDR2 FQNEAQ. With 2 bases removed from V and 3 bases from J, the gap between germline ends came to 9 bases. The CDR3 sequence is 14 residues long. The CDR3 here is CASSLTRGTDTQYF. CDR3 bases: TGTGCCAGCAGCTTAACGAGGGGGACAGATACGCAGTATTTT.

The V and J genes are TRBV18 and TRBJ2-7; D gene ambiguous. Per the germline V gene, CDR1 is KGHSH and CDR2 is LQKENI. V lost 6 bases, J lost 0 bases, and 15 bases lay in between. The CDR3 is 15 residues long. In nucleotides, the CDR3 is TGTGCCAGCTCCCAGACATCAGGTAGCTCCTACGAGCAGTACTTC. Translated: CASSQTSGSSYEQYF.

This chain uses TRBV9 with TRBJ2-3, with D possibly matching TRBD1 (5 bases). This CDR3 region has 14 residues. Per germline, CDR1 SGDLS and CDR2 YYNGEE. V lost 1 base and J lost 5, with 11 bases in between. For the CDR3, the DNA is TGTGCCAGCAGCGTAATGGACACTCAAGATACGCAGTATTTT. Translation gives CASSVMDTQDTQYF.

The chain carries TRBV7-3 and TRBJ2-7; possibly TRBD2 for D (6 bases). CDR1 is SGHTA and CDR2 is FQGTGA in the germline V gene. V was cut by 2 bases and J by 1 base, with 12 bases left in between. The CDR3 totals 15 residues. DNA for the CDR3: TGTGCCAGCAGCTTAGGAGGGAGCAGATCCTACGAGCAGTACTTC. The encoded protein is CASSLGGSRSYEQYF.

This clone occurred once. The CDR3 protein is CASSYYGADSYEQYF. The CDR3 coding sequence is TGTGCCAGCAGTTACTACGGAGCAGACTCCTACGAGCAGTACTTC. The chain carries TRBV6-5 and TRBJ2-7; D is unresolved. V was cut by 1 base and J by 0 bases, with 10 bases left in between. Germline assignment: CDR1 MNHEY and CDR2 SVGAGI. The CDR3 is made up of 15 amino acids.